This entry features one T cell receptor beta chain sequence. Clones were sequenced by immunoSEQ multiplex PCR, and TCRdb holds only the in-frame ones, with some missing. The repertoire holds around 270,000 clones, with approximately 85% as singletons. This CDR3 is built from 17 residues. V lost 1 base, J lost 7 bases, and 15 bases stayed unmatched. CDR1 and CDR2 from the germline V gene are GTSNPN and SVGIG (reference sequence). The record originates from a study of blood T cell repertoires in COVID-19. Overall study context: Donors in the United States, Italy and Spain gave samples during acute or convalescent COVID-19.

Seattle participants joined during active infection and were tracked over time. V usage is TRBV30 and J usage is TRBJ2-2; TRBD2 matches 7 bases. What was sequenced was peripheral blood. The receptor was derived from a human donor with COVID-19, enrolled during active disease. The donor label of this sample is uncertain. CDR3 protein: CAWSGLAALIGVGELFF. The CDR3 DNA sequence: TGTGCCTGGAGTGGCCTAGCGGCCTTGATAGGAGTCGGGGAGCTGTTTTTT.